This TCR beta chain was documented in a study of blood T cell repertoires in COVID-19. CDR3 size: 15 residues. Trimming removed 5 bases from V and 2 bases from J, with 15 bases in between. The germline V gene has CDR1 SGHTA and CDR2 FQGNSA. The assay was immunoSEQ multiplex PCR, and TCRdb's table has in-frame clones only and misses some. Here the sample spans approximately 120,000 clones, roughly four fifths being singletons. Sequencing was carried out using peripheral blood. The rearrangement joins TRBV7-2 to TRBJ2-5, with D possibly being TRBD1 (5 bases). The origin of this receptor is a man aged 25-40 years with COVID-19, enrolled during active disease. The CDR3 nucleotides are TGTGCCAGCAGCCTGTGGCAGGGCCAGCAAGAGACCCAGTACTTC. Protein sequence: CASSLWQGQQETQYF.